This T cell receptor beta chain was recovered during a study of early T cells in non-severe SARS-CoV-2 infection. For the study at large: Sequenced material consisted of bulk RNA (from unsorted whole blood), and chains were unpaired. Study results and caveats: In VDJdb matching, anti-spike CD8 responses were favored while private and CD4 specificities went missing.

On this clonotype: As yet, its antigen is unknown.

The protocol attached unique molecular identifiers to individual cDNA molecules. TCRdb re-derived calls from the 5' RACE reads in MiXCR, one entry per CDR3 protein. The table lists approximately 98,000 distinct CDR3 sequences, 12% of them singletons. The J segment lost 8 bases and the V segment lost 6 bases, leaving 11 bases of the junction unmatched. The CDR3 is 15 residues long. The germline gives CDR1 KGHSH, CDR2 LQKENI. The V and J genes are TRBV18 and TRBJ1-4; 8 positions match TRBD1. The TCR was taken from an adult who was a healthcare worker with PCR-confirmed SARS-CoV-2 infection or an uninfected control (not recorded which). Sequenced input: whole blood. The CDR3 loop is CASSPDRAGGEKLFF. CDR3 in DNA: TGTGCCAGCTCTCCGGACAGGGCCGGAGGGGAAAAACTGTTTTTT.